This TCR beta chain stems from a study of OX40 agonist ivuxolimab in advanced cancers. TCRdb keeps only in-frame clones here, not all; method: immunoSEQ multiplex PCR. The sample holds 67,000 or so clones, about 85% seen once. Sequences were derived from CD4+ or CD8+ T cells sorted from blood, sampled in a trial of the OX40 agonist ivuxolimab. The TCR sequence derives from an adult with an advanced solid tumor such as melanoma, head and neck, liver or kidney cancer.

The CDR3 loop reads CASSIDSGRANEQFF. CDR3 nucleotides: TGTGCCAGTAGTATAGACAGCGGGAGGGCCAATGAGCAGTTCTTC. The chain combines TRBV19 with TRBJ2-1, with TRBD2 matching 10 bases. Trimming at V came to 0 bases and at J to 6 bases, leaving 2 bases not matched to a gene. CDR3 size: 15 residues. CDR1 and CDR2 from the germline V gene are LNHDA and SQIVND (reference sequence).